The T cell receptor beta chain under discussion was sequenced for a study of blood T cells in healthy people across ages (dated by TCRdb to 2013 to 2016). The study in broad terms: In model experiments, roughly one uniquely barcoded TCR beta cDNA molecule per two T cells was captured by template switching. To track age-related changes in TCR beta repertoire diversity, the study relied on deep sequencing normalized with unique cDNA molecular identifiers. The study analyzed two additional independent replicas of 1 million unique cDNA reads from the same blood draw for two donors, one aged 18 to 29 and one aged 80 or older. Donors were grouped into four age groups: young (average 16 years), middle-aged (roughly 38), aged (about 60) and long-lived (approximately 75). Donors of different ages were randomly distributed across sequencing lanes to avoid experimental bias.

Libraries were prepared through 5' RACE. TCRdb names Illumina HiSeq 2500 as the instrument used. A second PCR of about 7 to 12 cycles was performed with a sample-barcoded 5' primer and a J-beta primer mix. Each TCR beta cDNA molecule received a unique molecular identifier from a template-switch 5' adaptor carrying 12 random nucleotides. At least 3 million CDR3-containing paired-end reads were obtained from each sample. First-strand cDNA was synthesized from all RNA with the Mint cDNA synthesis kit, primed by a TRBC-specific oligonucleotide. All cDNA was treated with uracil-DNA glycosylase and then went through a first 18-cycle PCR with the universal primers M1SS and BC2_uni_R. The original methods were these. Each sample was normalized by randomly selecting 1 million high-quality reads, each carrying a distinct molecular identifier. Reads sharing molecular identifiers were discarded rather than binned into consensus sequences. MiTCR, set to a Q25 quality threshold and the strictest error-elimination algorithm, was used for CDR3 identification, clonotype clustering and error correction. A nonparametric unseen species model with Euler transformation was used to estimate lower-bound total TCR beta diversity. TCRdb cleaned the public reads at Q25 with fastp, built clones with MiXCR and kept in-frame beta chains. Every CDR3 protein is listed once, alongside the most common genes and DNA of its rows. V and J calls and clone size were set by TCRdb, not the authors. This sample has around 1,500,000 distinct CDR3 sequences in its table, and around two fifths of those were observed once. The ten most abundant clones make up less than 8% of the sample.

Points on this clonotype: What antigen it recognizes has not been identified. Since a much larger clone is just one base distant, this may be a read error.

Donors were a few dozen systemically healthy Caucasian individuals from Russia aged 6 to 90 years. Each donor gave around 9.5 milliliters of peripheral blood, collected into EDTA-treated Vacutainer tubes. Ficoll-Paque density-gradient centrifugation was used to isolate PBMCs, with at least 7 million obtained per sample. Trizol reagent was used to extract total RNA from PBMCs, with at least 6 micrograms per sample. The percentages of naive CD45RAhigh/CD27high T cells were determined by flow cytometry on a PBMC aliquot from every donor. Overall study outcomes, separate from this receptor: Compared with the aged group, the long-lived group had more naive CD4+ T cells, fewer expanded clones and increased TCR diversity, a pattern suggesting age selection. Observed TCR beta diversity correlated strongly with the percentage of naive T cells measured by flow cytometry. Observed TCR beta diversity per million T cells fell roughly linearly with age, and a significant reduction was already apparent by age around 39. Estimates of total diversity from one million sequenced T cells were regarded as lower bounds and underestimates. Donor CMV infection status was unknown, potentially confounding age-related changes in expanded clonotypes. Bulk unsorted PBMC profiling prevented conclusive comparison of naive and antigen-experienced compartments.

CDR1 and CDR2, looked up from the germline V gene, are SQVTM and ANQGSEA. Between the V and J ends, shortened by 5 bases and 6 bases respectively, the junction contains 6 bases. The CDR3 sequence holds 10 residues, the cysteine and phenylalanine included. The retained sequence is limited to the CDR3, 30 bases, with the frame set at the first base. Input material: blood. The sequence joins TRBV29-1 to TRBJ2-3, with no confidently assigned D gene. The sequence derives from a woman younger than 30 in good health. The nucleotide sequence is given as TGCAGCGTTCAATTGGATACGCAGTATTTT. Protein translation: CSVQLDTQYF.